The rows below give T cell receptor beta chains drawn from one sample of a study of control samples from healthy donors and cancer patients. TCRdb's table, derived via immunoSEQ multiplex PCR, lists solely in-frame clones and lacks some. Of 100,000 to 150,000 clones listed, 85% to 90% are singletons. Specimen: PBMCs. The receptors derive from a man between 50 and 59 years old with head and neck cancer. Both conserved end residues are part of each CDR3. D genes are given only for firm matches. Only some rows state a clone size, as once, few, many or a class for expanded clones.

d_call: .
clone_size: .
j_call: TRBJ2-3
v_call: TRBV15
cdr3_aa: CATSRGQGRDTQYF
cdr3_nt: TGTGCCACCAGCAGAGGGCAGGGGAGAGATACGCAGTATTTT

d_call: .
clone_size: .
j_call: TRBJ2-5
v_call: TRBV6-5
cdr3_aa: CASSYKTGPGETQYF
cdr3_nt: TGTGCCAGCAGTTATAAAACAGGTCCGGGGGAGACCCAGTACTTC

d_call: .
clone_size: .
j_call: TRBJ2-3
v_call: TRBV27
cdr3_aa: CASKGLSTDTQYF
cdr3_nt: TGTGCCAGCAAAGGGCTTTCCACAGATACGCAGTATTTT

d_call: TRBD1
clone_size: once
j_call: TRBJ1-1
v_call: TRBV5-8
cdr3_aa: CASSTTGTVNTEAFF
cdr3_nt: TGTGCCAGCAGCACGACAGGGACTGTGAACACTGAAGCTTTCTTT

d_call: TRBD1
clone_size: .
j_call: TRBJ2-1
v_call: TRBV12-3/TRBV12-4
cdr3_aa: CASIWDSHNEQFF
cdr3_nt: TGTGCCAGCATCTGGGACAGCCACAATGAGCAGTTCTTC

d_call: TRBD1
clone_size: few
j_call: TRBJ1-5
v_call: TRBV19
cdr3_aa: CASSMGQFNQPQHF
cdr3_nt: TGTGCCAGTAGTATGGGACAGTTCAATCAGCCCCAGCATTTT

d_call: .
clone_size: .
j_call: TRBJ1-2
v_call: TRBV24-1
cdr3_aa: CATSDWGYYGYTF
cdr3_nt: TGTGCCACCAGTGATTGGGGATACTATGGCTACACCTTC

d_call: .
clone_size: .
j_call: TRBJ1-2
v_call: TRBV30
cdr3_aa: CAWMRLGLSGYTF
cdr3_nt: TGTGCCTGGATGAGGTTAGGTTTGAGTGGCTACACCTTC

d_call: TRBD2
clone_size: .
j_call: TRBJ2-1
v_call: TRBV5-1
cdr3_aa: CASSLGTSGKSSYNEQFF
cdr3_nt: TGCGCCAGCAGCTTGGGGACTAGCGGGAAGAGCTCCTACAATGAGCAGTTCTTC

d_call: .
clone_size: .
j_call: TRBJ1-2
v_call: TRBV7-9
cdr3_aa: CASSLSGDGYTF
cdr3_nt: TGTGCCAGCAGCTTGTCCGGGGATGGCTACACCTTC

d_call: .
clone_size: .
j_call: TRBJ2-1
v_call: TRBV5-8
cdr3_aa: CASSAGISSYNEQFF
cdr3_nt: TGTGCCAGCAGCGCCGGGATCTCCTCCTACAATGAGCAGTTCTTC

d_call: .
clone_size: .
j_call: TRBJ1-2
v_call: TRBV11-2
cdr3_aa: CASSPYSGYTF
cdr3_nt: TGTGCCAGCAGCCCATATTCGGGCTACACCTTC

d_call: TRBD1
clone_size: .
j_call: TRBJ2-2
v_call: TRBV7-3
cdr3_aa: CASSLTGGTGELFF
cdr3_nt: TGTGCCAGCAGCTTGACAGGGGGCACCGGGGAGCTGTTTTTT

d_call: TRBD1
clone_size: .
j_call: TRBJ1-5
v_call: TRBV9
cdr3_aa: CASSGTGSNQPQHF
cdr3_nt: TGTGCCAGCAGCGGGACAGGCAGCAATCAGCCCCAGCATTTT

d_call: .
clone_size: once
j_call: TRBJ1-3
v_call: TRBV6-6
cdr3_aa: CASSRQGVSGNTIYF
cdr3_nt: TGTGCCAGCAGTCGTCAAGGGGTATCTGGAAACACCATATATTTT

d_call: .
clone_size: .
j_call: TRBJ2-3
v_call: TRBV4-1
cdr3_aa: CASSPDSDADTQYF
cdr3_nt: TGCGCCAGCAGCCCCGACTCCGATGCGGATACGCAGTATTTT

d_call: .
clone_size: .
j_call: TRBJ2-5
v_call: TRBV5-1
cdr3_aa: CASSLRQWGETQYF
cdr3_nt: TGCGCCAGCAGCTTGAGACAGTGGGGAGAGACCCAGTACTTC

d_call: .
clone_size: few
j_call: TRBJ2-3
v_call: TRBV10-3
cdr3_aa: CAISTGLTQYF
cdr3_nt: TGTGCCATCAGTACGGGGCTTACGCAGTATTTT

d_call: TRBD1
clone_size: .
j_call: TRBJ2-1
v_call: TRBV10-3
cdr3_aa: CAISTSPGQGRNEQFF
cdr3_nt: TGTGCCATCAGTACCTCCCCGGGACAGGGGAGGAATGAGCAGTTCTTC

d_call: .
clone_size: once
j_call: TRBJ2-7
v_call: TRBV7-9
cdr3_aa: CASSRDFRGYEQYF
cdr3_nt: TGTGCCAGCAGTCGGGACTTTCGGGGTTACGAGCAGTACTTC

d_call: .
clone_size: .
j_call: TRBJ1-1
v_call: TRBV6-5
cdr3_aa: CASSYRERTEAFF
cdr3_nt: TGTGCCAGCAGTTACCGGGAGCGTACTGAAGCTTTCTTT

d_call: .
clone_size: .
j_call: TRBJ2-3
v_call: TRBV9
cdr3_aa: CASSVIGGDTQYF
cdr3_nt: TGTGCCAGCAGCGTAATAGGAGGGGATACGCAGTATTTT

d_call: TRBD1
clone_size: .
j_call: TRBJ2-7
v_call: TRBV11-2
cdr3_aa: CASSPDRVNEQYF
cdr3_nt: TGTGCCAGCAGCCCCGACAGGGTCAACGAGCAGTACTTC

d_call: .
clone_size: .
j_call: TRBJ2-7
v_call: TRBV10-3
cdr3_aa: CAISESEGYEQYF
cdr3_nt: TGTGCCATCAGTGAGTCAGAGGGCTACGAGCAGTACTTC

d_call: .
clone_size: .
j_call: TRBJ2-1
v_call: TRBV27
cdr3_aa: CASSYSQIISGRGEQFF
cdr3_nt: TGTGCCAGCAGCTATTCCCAAATTATTAGCGGTAGGGGTGAGCAGTTCTTC

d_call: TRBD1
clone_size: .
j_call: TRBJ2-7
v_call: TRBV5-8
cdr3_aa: CASSLVATGGTLYEQYF
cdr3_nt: TGTGCCAGCAGCTTGGTAGCCACAGGGGGGACCCTCTACGAGCAGTACTTC

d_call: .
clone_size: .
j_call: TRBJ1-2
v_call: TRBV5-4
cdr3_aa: CASSLAQGPTYGYTF
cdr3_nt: TGTGCCAGCAGCTTGGCCCAAGGACCGACCTATGGCTACACCTTC

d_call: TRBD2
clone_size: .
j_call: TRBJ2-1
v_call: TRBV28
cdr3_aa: CASSPPGLAGEEQFF
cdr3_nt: TGTGCCAGCAGCCCTCCGGGACTAGCGGGAGAGGAGCAGTTCTTC

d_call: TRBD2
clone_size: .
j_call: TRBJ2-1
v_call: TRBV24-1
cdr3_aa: CATSDPTSGDNEQFF
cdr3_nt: TGTGCCACCAGTGACCCGACTAGCGGAGACAATGAGCAGTTCTTC

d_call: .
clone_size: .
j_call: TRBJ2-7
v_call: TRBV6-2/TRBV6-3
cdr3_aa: CASSYPRRSRSGTYEQYF
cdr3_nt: TGTGCCAGCAGTTACCCGAGGAGAAGTAGATCGGGGACCTACGAGCAGTACTTC

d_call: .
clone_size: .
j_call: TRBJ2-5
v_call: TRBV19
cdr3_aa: CASRIEGGEETQYF
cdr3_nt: TGTGCCAGTAGAATAGAGGGAGGCGAGGAGACCCAGTACTTC

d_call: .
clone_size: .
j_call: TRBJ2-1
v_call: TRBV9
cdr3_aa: CASSLYSEQFF
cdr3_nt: TGTGCCAGCAGCCTATATAGTGAGCAGTTCTTC

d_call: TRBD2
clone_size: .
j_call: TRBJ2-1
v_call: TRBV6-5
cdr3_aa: CASSYSSRGGYDEQFF
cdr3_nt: TGTGCCAGCAGTTACTCCTCACGGGGGGGCTATGATGAGCAGTTCTTC

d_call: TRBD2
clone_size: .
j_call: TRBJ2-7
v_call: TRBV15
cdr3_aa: CATSRDGSTSGRVEQYF
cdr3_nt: TGTGCCACCAGCAGAGATGGGTCAACTAGCGGGAGGGTCGAGCAGTACTTC

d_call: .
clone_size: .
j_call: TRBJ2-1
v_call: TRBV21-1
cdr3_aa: CASSTCLQGSMANNEQFF
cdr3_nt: TGTGCCAGCAGCACCTGCTTACAGGGATCCATGGCGAACAATGAGCAGTTCTTC

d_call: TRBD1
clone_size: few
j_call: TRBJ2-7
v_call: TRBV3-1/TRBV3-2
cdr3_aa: CASSQYTGVYEQYF
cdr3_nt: TGTGCCAGCAGCCAGTATACAGGGGTATACGAGCAGTACTTC

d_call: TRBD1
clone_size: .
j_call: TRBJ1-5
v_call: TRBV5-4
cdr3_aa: CASSYGPQGGNQPQHF
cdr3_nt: TGTGCCAGCAGCTACGGCCCACAGGGGGGCAATCAGCCCCAGCATTTT

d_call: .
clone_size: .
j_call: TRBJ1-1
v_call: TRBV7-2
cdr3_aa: CASSPPPAGGTEAFF
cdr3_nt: TGTGCCAGCAGCCCGCCCCCGGCGGGGGGAACTGAAGCTTTCTTT

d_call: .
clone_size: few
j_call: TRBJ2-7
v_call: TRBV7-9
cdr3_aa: CASSLAGGREQYF
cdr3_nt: TGTGCCAGCAGCTTAGCCGGGGGACGCGAGCAGTACTTC

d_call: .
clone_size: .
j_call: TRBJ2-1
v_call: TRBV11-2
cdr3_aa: CASSLGGVSSEQFF
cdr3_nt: TGTGCCAGCAGCTTAGGGGGAGTGAGTAGTGAGCAGTTCTTC

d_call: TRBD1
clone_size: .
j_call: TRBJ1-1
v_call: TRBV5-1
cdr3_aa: CASSFQTAGTGAANTEAFF
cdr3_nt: TGCGCCAGCAGCTTCCAAACCGCCGGGACAGGGGCCGCGAACACTGAAGCTTTCTTT

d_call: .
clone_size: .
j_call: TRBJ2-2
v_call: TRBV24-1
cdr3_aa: CATSVGGNTGELFF
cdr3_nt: TGTGCCACCAGTGTAGGTGGTAACACCGGGGAGCTGTTTTTT

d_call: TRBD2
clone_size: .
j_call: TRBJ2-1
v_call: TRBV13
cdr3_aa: CASSPERGGNFEQFF
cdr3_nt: TGTGCCAGCAGCCCCGAGCGGGGGGGGAATTTTGAGCAGTTCTTC

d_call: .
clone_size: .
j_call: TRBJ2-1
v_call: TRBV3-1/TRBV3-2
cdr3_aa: CASSQVSSYNEQFF
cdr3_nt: TGTGCCAGCAGCCAGGTGAGCTCCTACAATGAGCAGTTCTTC

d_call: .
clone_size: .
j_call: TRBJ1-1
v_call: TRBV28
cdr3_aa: CASSPGSQVNTEAFF
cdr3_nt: TGTGCCAGCAGCCCCGGATCACAGGTGAACACTGAAGCTTTCTTT

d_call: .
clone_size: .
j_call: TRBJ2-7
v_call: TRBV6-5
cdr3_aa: CASTSSWGGEQYF
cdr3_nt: TGTGCCAGCACCTCTAGTTGGGGCGGCGAGCAGTACTTC

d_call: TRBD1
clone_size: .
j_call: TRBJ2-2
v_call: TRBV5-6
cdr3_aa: CASSLGQGGPQAGELFF
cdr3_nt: TGTGCCAGCAGCCTCGGACAGGGGGGGCCCCAAGCCGGGGAGCTGTTTTTT

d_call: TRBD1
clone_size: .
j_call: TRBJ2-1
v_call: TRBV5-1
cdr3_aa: CASSAQTGGSYNEQFF
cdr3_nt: TGCGCCAGCAGCGCGCAGACAGGGGGTTCCTACAATGAGCAGTTCTTC

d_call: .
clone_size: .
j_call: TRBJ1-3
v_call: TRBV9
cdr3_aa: CASSVAGSSGNTIYF
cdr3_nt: TGTGCCAGCAGCGTAGCGGGGAGCTCTGGAAACACCATATATTTT

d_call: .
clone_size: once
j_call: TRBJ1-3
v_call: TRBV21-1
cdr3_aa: CASSRRDGGFGNTIYF
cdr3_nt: TGTGCCAGCAGCAGAAGGGACGGCGGGTTCGGAAACACCATATATTTT

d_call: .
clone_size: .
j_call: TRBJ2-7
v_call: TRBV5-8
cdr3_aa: CASSSDLSYEQYF
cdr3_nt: TGTGCCAGCAGCTCAGACTTGTCCTACGAGCAGTACTTC

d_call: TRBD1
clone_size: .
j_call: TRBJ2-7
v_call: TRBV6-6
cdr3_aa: CASSYNWGQGNNEQYF
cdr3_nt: TGTGCCAGCAGTTACAACTGGGGACAGGGGAACAACGAGCAGTACTTC